This T cell receptor (beta chain) was documented in a study of shared clonotypes between healthy human individuals. Study-level information: For every donor, three CD4 naive, three CD4 memory, two CD8 naive and one CD8 memory plates were used. Findings and caveats of the study: Approximately 5.4% of naive CD4 clonotypes were common to a few donors. Apart from blood, nothing was sampled; tissue repertoires likely differ.

Germline V gives CDR1 MDHEN, CDR2 SYDVKM. With 3 bases removed from V and 6 bases from J, the gap between germline ends came to 17 bases. The CDR3 sequence is 15 residues long. As defined, naive CD8 cells were CD45RO-negative and positively selected for CCR7, with terminally differentiated effector memory CD45RA+ cells excluded. Deep-level running was used for the assay. Data came from immunoSEQ multiplex PCR; TCRdb stores just in-frame clones and leaves some out. The sample carries some 2.1 million clones, approximately 94% recorded once. Turning to this clone: Its antigen is still unknown.

Specimen: naive CD8+ T cells sorted from blood. V is TRBV28 and J is TRBJ1-2; TRBD1 might be the D (6 bases). The source of this sequence is a man aged 18 to 35 in good health. CDR3 sequence: CASSLSSGGADGYTF. In DNA form, the CDR3 reads TGTGCCAGCAGTTTGTCCTCGGGGGGCGCGGATGGCTACACCTTC.